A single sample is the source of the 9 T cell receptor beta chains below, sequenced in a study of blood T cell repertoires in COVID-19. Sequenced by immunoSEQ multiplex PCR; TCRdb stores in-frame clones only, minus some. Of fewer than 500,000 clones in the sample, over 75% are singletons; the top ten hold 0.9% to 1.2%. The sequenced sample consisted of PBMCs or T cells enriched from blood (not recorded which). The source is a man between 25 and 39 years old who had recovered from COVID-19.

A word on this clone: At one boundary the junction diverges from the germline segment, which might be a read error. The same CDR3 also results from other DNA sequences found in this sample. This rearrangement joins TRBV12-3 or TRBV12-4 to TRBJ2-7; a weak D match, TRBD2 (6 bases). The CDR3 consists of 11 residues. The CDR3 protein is CASSSRGEQYF. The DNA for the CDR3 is TGTGCTAGCAGCTCCCGGGGGGAGCAGTACTTC.

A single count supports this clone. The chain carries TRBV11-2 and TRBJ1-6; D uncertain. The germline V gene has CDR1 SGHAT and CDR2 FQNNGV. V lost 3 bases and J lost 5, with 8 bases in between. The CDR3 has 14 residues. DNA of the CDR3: TGTGCCAGCAGCTTCAACACCAATAATTCACCCCTCCACTTT. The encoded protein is CASSFNTNNSPLHF.

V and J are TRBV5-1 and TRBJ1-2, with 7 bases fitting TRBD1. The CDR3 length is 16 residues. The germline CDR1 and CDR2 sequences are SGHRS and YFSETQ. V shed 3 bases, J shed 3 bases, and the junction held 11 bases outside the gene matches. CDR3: CASSYKSADRDYGYTF. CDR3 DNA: TGCGCCAGCAGCTATAAGAGCGCCGACAGGGACTATGGCTACACCTTC.

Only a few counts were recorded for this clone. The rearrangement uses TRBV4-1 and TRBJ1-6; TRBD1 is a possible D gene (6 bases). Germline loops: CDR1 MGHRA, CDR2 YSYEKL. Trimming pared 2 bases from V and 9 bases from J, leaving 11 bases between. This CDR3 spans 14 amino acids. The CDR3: CASSQRGEGSPLHF. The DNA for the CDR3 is TGCGCCAGCAGCCAAAGGGGGGAGGGTTCACCCCTCCACTTT.

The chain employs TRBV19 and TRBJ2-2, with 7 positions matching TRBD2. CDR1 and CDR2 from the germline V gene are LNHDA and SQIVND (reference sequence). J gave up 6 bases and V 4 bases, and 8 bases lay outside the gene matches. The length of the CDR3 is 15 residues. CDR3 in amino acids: CASSTGDYLSGELFF. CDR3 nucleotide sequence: TGTGCCAGTAGTACCGGGGACTACCTCTCCGGGGAGCTGTTTTTT.

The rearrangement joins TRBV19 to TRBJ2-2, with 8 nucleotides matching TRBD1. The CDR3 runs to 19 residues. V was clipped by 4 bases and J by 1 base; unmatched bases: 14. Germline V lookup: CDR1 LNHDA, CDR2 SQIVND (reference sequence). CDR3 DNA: TGTGCCAGTAGTACCTTGCCCCATCGGACAGGGCGGAACACCGGGGAGCTGTTTTTT. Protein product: CASSTLPHRTGRNTGELFF.

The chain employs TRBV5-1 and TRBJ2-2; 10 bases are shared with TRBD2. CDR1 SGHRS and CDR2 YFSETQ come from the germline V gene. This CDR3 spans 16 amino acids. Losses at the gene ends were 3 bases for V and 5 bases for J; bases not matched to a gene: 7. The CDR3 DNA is TGCGCCAGCAGCTCCATGGCTAGCGGGAGAACCGGGGAGCTGTTTTTT. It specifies CASSSMASGRTGELFF. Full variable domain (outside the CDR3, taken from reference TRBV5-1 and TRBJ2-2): KAGVTQTPRYLIKTRGQQVTLSCSPISGHRSVSWYQQTPGQGLQFLFEYFSETQRNKGNFPGRFSGRQFSNSRSEMNVSTLELGDSALYLCASSSMASGRTGELFFGEGSRLTVL.

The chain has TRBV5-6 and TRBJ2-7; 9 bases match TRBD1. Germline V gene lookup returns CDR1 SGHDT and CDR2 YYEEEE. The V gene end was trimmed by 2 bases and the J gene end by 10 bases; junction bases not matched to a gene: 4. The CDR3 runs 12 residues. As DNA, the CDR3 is TGTGCCAGCAGCTTCGGGACAGGGATTCAGTACTTC. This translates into CASSFGTGIQYF.

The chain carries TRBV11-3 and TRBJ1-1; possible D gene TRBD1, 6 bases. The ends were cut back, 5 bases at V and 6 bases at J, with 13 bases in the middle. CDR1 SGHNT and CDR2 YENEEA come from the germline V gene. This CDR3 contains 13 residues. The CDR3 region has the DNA TGTGCCAGCAGCGGGGGCCCTATCGCTGAAGCTTTCTTT. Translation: CASSGGPIAEAFF.